This T cell receptor beta chain was observed in a study of CD8 T cells in Susac syndrome. Study as a whole: Patients with Susac syndrome were, at the time of blood collection, therapy-naive, maintained on corticosteroids, or maintained on intravenous immunoglobulin alone. Findings and caveats of the study: Clonal expansion of Susac CD8+ cells peaked in TEMRA cells, and it also peaked in active patients.

The ends were cut back, 0 bases at V and 3 bases at J, with 15 bases in the middle. Looked up from germline, CDR1 is LGHDT and CDR2 is YNNKEL (reference sequence). This CDR3 comprises 17 residues. In regard to this clonotype: The antigen remains undetermined.

Random hexamers were used to reverse transcribe the RNA input (about 0.5 to 1 ug). TCRdb fed the immunoSEQ multiplex PCR reads into MiXCR, producing one record per CDR3 protein. The data show 85,000 to 120,000 distinct CDR3 sequences, approximately 93% seen once. The source material was CD8+ T cells from PBMCs. The V call is TRBV3-1, the J call TRBJ2-1; D uncertain. This TCR was recovered from a human donor with Susac syndrome. The CDR3 sequence: CASSQEIVGANYNEQFF. The CDR3 nucleotides read TGTGCCAGCAGCCAAGAAATTGTAGGAGCAAACTACAATGAGCAGTTCTTC.